The 23 T cell receptor beta chains in this list originate from one sample, sequenced in a study of T cells in women clearing cervical HPV infection. Assay: immunoSEQ multiplex PCR; the TCRdb copy retains only in-frame clones and omits some. The table for this sample gives approximately 16,000 clones. Sequencing was performed on blood buffy coat. Receptor source: a woman aged 18 to 75 with a cervical HPV16 infection that either progressed to CIN3+ or cleared (not recorded which).

With regard to this clone: The read is 3 residues too short to cover the CDR3 end, so that end is filled in from the germline J gene. The V and J genes are TRBV12-5 and TRBJ2-1; 13 bases fit TRBD2. CDR1 is LGHNT, CDR2 FRNRAP, per germline. V gave up 5 bases and J gave up 4 bases; unmatched junction bases: 5. The CDR3 is 16 amino acids. This CDR3 reads CASGTGTSGDYNEQFF. The part of the CDR3 DNA that was read is TGTGCTAGTGGTACCGGGACTAGCGGGGATTACAATGAG.

As regards this clone: The CDR3 is cut off 3 residues early in the read; its end comes from the germline J gene. The chain carries TRBV29-1 and TRBJ1-4; no clear D. Germline values: CDR1 SQVTM, CDR2 ANQGSEA. V gave up 6 bases and J gave up 4 bases, with 9 bases separating them. This CDR3 comprises 12 residues. CDR3 sequence reads: CSVLSGNEKLFF. The CDR3 DNA, read in part, is TGCAGCGTGTTGAGCGGTAATGAAAAA.

CDR3 bases read: TGTGCCAGAGGACAGAAACGAAATAGCAATCAGCCC. Its translation: CARGQKRNSNQP. The CDR3 in full is CARGQKRNSNQPQHF. V and J are TRBV6-2 or TRBV6-3 and TRBJ1-5, with D maybe TRBD1 (6 bases). The sequenced fragment ends 3 residues before the CDR3 boundary, so the rest is inferred from the germline J gene. The CDR3 totals 15 residues. The germline V gene has CDR1 MNHEY and CDR2 SVGEGT. The V gene lost 9 bases and the J gene lost 0 bases, with 15 bases spanning the gap.

Regarding this clone: The CDR3 end is not reached by the read, which stops 3 residues before it; the germline J gene fills it in. The rearrangement joins TRBV30 to TRBJ1-5; TRBD1 is a possible D gene (6 bases). From germline, CDR1 is GTSNPN and CDR2 SVGIG (reference sequence). V was shortened by 6 bases and J by 2 bases, with 14 bases between the two germline ends. The CDR3 sequence is 14 residues long. CDR3 bases read: TGTGCCTGTACAGGGTCTGGTGGCAATCAGCCC. Protein product: CACTGSGGNQP. The CDR3 in full is CACTGSGGNQPQHF.

Incomplete CDR3 DNA: TGCAGTGCTAGAGAGCCGGGGGGGAGCTACGAG. This codes for CSAREPGGSYE. From start to end, the CDR3 is CSAREPGGSYEQYF. The chain joins TRBV20-1 to TRBJ2-7; 8 positions agree with TRBD2. The DNA ends 3 residues before the CDR3 does, and the rest of the CDR3 is filled in from the germline J gene. Germline loops: CDR1 DFQATT, CDR2 SNEGSKA (reference sequence). CDR3 length equals 14 residues. J lost 3 bases, V lost 0 bases, and 4 bases had no gene match.

A note on this clone: The CDR3 extends 3 residues past the end of the read, so its final part is completed from the germline J gene. This chain connects TRBV6-2 or TRBV6-3 to TRBJ2-2, with 9 bases aligning to TRBD1. Germline V lookup: CDR1 MNHEY, CDR2 SVGEGT. This CDR3 contains 16 residues. J lost 5 bases, V lost 5 bases, and 9 bases had no gene match. The DNA read from the CDR3 is TGTGCCAGCAGTCCCCACACAGGGGGCGGTACCGGGGAG. Translation: CASSPHTGGGTGE. The full CDR3 protein is CASSPHTGGGTGELFF.

As concerns this clone: Read coverage stops 3 residues before the CDR3 terminus; the germline J gene supplies the remainder. The chain employs TRBV30 and TRBJ1-4; D is uncertain. The CDR3 contains 12 residues. Germline lookup yields CDR1 GTSNPN and CDR2 SVGIG (reference sequence). Trimming pared 8 bases from V and 4 bases from J, leaving 11 bases between. CDR3 sequence reads: CALSLFNEKLFF. CDR3 DNA (partial): TGTGCCCTGTCCCTCTTTAATGAAAAA.

Comment on this clone: The CDR3 extends 3 residues past the end of the read, so its final part is completed from the germline J gene. This chain joins TRBV4-2 and TRBJ1-6, with 10 bases aligning to TRBD1. Germline CDR1 reads LGHNA; CDR2 reads YNFKEQ. The ends lost 2 bases at V and 6 bases at J; junction bases unmatched: 4. The CDR3 spans 16 residues. The CDR3 bases that were read are TGTGCCAGCAGCCAATGGGGGACAGGGGTTAATTCACCC. Its translation is CASSQWGTGVNSP. The full CDR3 sequence reads CASSQWGTGVNSPLHF.

Comment on this clone: The read ends 3 residues shy of where the CDR3 ends; the end is completed using the germline J gene. The chain combines TRBV5-6 with TRBJ1-3; TRBD1 agrees at 8 bases. The V and J ends lost 4 bases and 4 bases, in that order; junction bases with no gene match: 4. CDR1 SGHDT and CDR2 YYEEEE come from the germline V gene. This CDR3 is built from 14 residues. Here the CDR3 reads CASSPWDRGNTIYF. The DNA read from the CDR3 is TGTGCCAGCAGCCCCTGGGACAGGGGAAACACC.

Points on this clone: Coverage ceases 3 residues before the CDR3 finishes, and the germline J gene fills in the end. The rearrangement joins TRBV20-1 to TRBJ2-1; D perhaps matches TRBD2 (6 bases). The length of the CDR3 is 14 residues. Per germline, CDR1 DFQATT and CDR2 SNEGSKA (reference sequence). The V end was cut by 3 bases, the J end by 4 bases, with 13 bases between. CDR3 amino acids: CSARFLAPYNEQFF. The part of the CDR3 DNA that was read is TGCAGTGCTAGGTTTCTAGCGCCTTACAATGAG.

On this clone itself: Read sequence stops 3 residues before the CDR3 end, and the germline J gene provides the missing end. The chain joins TRBV7-2 to TRBJ2-1; a weak D match, TRBD2 (5 bases). The CDR3 has 15 amino acids. Per germline, CDR1 SGHTA and CDR2 FQGNSA. With 2 bases removed from V and 0 bases from J, the gap between germline ends came to 8 bases. Partial CDR3 DNA: TGTGCCAGCAGCTTATGGGCGGGCTCCTACAATGAG. It codes for CASSLWAGSYNE. The entire CDR3 protein reads CASSLWAGSYNEQFF. Full variable domain (outside the CDR3, taken from reference TRBV7-2 and TRBJ2-1): GAGVSQSPSNKVTEKGKDVELRCDPISGHTALYWYRQSLGQGLEFLIYFQGNSAPDKSGLPSDRFSAERTGGSVSTLTIQRTQQEDSAVYLCASSLWAGSYNEQFFGPGTRLTVL.

A remark on this clone: From the germline J gene comes the end of the CDR3, since the read stops 3 residues before it. The genes are TRBV2 and TRBJ1-1; D is perhaps TRBD1 (6 bases). This CDR3 has 14 amino acids. CDR1 is SNHLY and CDR2 is FYNNEI in the germline V gene. Trimming shortened V by 2 bases and J by 1 base, and 8 bases separated the two germline ends. CDR3 loop: CASSELGGNTEAFF. The covered CDR3 bases are TGTGCCAGCAGTGAATTAGGGGGGAACACTGAA.

Comments on this clone: The read terminates 3 residues before the CDR3 end, so the remaining end is supplied by the germline J gene. The J gene is TRBJ1-6, the V gene TRBV28; 9 bases fit TRBD1. The CDR3 totals 15 residues. Germline V gene data show CDR1 as MDHEN and CDR2 as SYDVKM. The sequenced part of the CDR3 DNA is TGTGCCAGCAGTTTGGGACAGGGCCTGGGTGGGGCC. Encoded protein: CASSLGQGLGGA. The whole CDR3 reads CASSLGQGLGGALHF.

Regarding this clone: Germline is not matched at one junction end, which may reflect a read error. The CDR3 end is not reached by the read, which stops 3 residues before it; the germline J gene fills it in. In the same sample, other DNA sequences code for this CDR3. The genes are TRBV6-1 and TRBJ2-7, with TRBD2 identical over 11 bases. This CDR3 has 16 residues. Germline loops: CDR1 MNHNS, CDR2 SASEGT. The CDR3 here is CASSEELAGGTYEQYF. The CDR3 DNA, read in part, is TGTGCCAGCAGCGAAGAGCTAGCGGGGGGCACCTACGAG.

For this clone: The read comes to an end 3 residues before the CDR3 does, leaving the germline J gene to fill in the end. This chain uses TRBV2 with TRBJ2-3; weak D call: TRBD2 (6 bases). Trimming took off 3 bases at V and 1 base at J, with 11 bases between the two ends. Germline CDR1 is SNHLY and CDR2 is FYNNEI. This CDR3 region has 15 residues. CDR3 DNA (partial): TGTGCCAGCAGTGACGGTTGGAGGGGCACAGATACG. It translates to CASSDGWRGTDT. The full-length CDR3 reads as CASSDGWRGTDTQYF.

Comments on this clone: The CDR3 is cut off 3 residues early in the read; its end comes from the germline J gene. The chain links TRBV19 to TRBJ1-1; D call uncertain. V shed 2 bases and J shed 2 bases, with 6 bases lying between them. Germline V gene sequence: CDR1 LNHDA, CDR2 SQIVND (reference sequence). The CDR3 loop spans 13 amino acids. CDR3 loop: CASSIMANTEAFF. The covered CDR3 bases are TGTGCCAGTAGTATAATGGCCAACACTGAA. Using reference TRBV19 and TRBJ1-1 for the parts outside the CDR3, the full variable domain is DGGITQSPKYLFRKEGQNVTLSCEQNLNHDAMYWYRQDPGQGLRLIYYSQIVNDFQKGDIAEGYSVSREKKESFPLTVTSAQKNPTAFYLCASSIMANTEAFFGQGTRLTVV.

For this clone: The read is 3 residues too short to cover the CDR3 end, so that end is filled in from the germline J gene. The chain combines TRBV5-1 with TRBJ1-2, with 8 bases matching TRBD1. J was trimmed by 2 bases and V by 0 bases; bases with no gene match: 3. Germline V gene data show CDR1 as SGHRS and CDR2 as YFSETQ. This CDR3 has 15 residues. The CDR3 here is CASSLDRTGNYGYTF. The sequenced part of the CDR3 DNA is TGCGCCAGCAGCTTGGACCGGACAGGGAACTATGGC.

With respect to this clone: The read is 3 residues too short to cover the CDR3 end, so that end is filled in from the germline J gene. The chain employs TRBV7-9 and TRBJ1-6; D is perhaps TRBD1 (6 bases). Germline CDR1 is SEHNR and CDR2 is FQNEAQ (reference sequence). Trimming took 8 bases from V and 8 from J, leaving 13 bases between them. The CDR3 totals 13 residues. The DNA read from the CDR3 is TGTGCCAGCTCCATCCCAGGGGATTCACCC. It translates to CASSIPGDSP. The full CDR3 sequence reads CASSIPGDSPLHF.

About this clone: The read stops 3 residues short of the end of the CDR3; the missing end is completed from the germline J gene. The V call is TRBV19, the J call TRBJ1-5; 10 bases are shared with TRBD1. The V gene's germline CDR1 is LNHDA and CDR2 SQIVND (reference sequence). CDR3 length: 14 residues. The junction had 4 bases not matched to a gene; V was cut back by 4 bases and J by 7 bases. CDR3 DNA, as far as it was read: TGTGCCAGTAGTAAGACAGGGGGCGTCCAGCCC. Translating it yields CASSKTGGVQP. The CDR3 in full is CASSKTGGVQPQHF.

The DNA read from the CDR3 is TGTGCCAGCAGTTTCCACGACCAGGGGTACGAG. Encoded protein: CASSFHDQGYE. The complete CDR3 sequence is CASSFHDQGYEQYF. This chain uses TRBV28 with TRBJ2-7, with D possibly matching TRBD1 (6 bases). Sequencing ends 3 residues short of the CDR3 end; the germline J gene provides the rest. The germline gives CDR1 MDHEN, CDR2 SYDVKM. V was shortened by 3 bases and J by 4 bases, with 13 bases between the two germline ends. This CDR3 region has 14 residues.

Details on this clone: The read comes to an end 3 residues before the CDR3 does, leaving the germline J gene to fill in the end. The chain combines TRBV6-4 with TRBJ1-2, with 8 nucleotides matching TRBD1. The CDR3 is 14 amino acids. Germline V gene data show CDR1 as MRHNA and CDR2 as SNTAGT. The V and J ends lost 3 bases and 7 bases, in that order; junction bases with no gene match: 7. The sequenced part of the CDR3 DNA is TGTGCCAGCAGTGAGGCCAGGGGGCGCGGTGGC. Encoded protein: CASSEARGRGG. The complete CDR3 reads CASSEARGRGGYTF.

A word on this clone: The CDR3 end is not reached by the read, which stops 3 residues before it; the germline J gene fills it in. V and J are TRBV20-1 and TRBJ1-2; 7 bases align to TRBD1. The CDR3 length is 15 residues. The ends lost 4 bases at V and 2 bases at J; junction bases unmatched: 10. Per the germline V gene, CDR1 is DFQATT and CDR2 is SNEGSKA (reference sequence). CDR3 sequence: CSANLIQGRNYGYTF. The DNA read from the CDR3 is TGCAGTGCTAATTTAATACAGGGGAGAAACTATGGC.

CDR3 protein: CASSLSWASGYTF. CDR3 DNA, as far as it was read: TGTGCCAGCAGCTTATCGTGGGCGAGTGGC. The chain has TRBV7-9 and TRBJ1-2, with D unclear. The read falls 3 residues short of the CDR3 end, and the missing part is taken from the germline J gene. The CDR3 spans 13 residues. Germline V gene lookup returns CDR1 SEHNR and CDR2 FQNEAQ (reference sequence). Trimming shortened V by 2 bases and J by 7 bases, and 11 bases separated the two germline ends.